This T cell receptor (beta chain) was recovered during a study of identifying expanded T cells in peripheral blood. Produced via immunoSEQ multiplex PCR; TCRdb's table is partial and in-frame only. The repertoire holds some 91,000 clones, with about 87% as singletons. V lost 8 bases, J lost 4 bases, and 6 bases stayed unmatched. This CDR3 region has 15 residues. The V gene's germline CDR1 is LNHDA and CDR2 SQIVND (reference sequence). The sample consisted of blood. The chain recombines TRBV19 with TRBJ2-2; 11 nucleotides align to TRBD2. This sequence was found in a person aged 18 to 69 in good health. The CDR3 loop reads CASRPGLAATGELFF. The CDR3 DNA reads as TGTGCCAGTCGACCGGGACTAGCGGCCACCGGGGAGCTGTTTTTT.